This TCR beta chain stems from a study of cytomegalovirus exposure and HLA in healthy donors. General study findings and limits: Most TCR beta V segments were productive about 90% or about 30% of the time in an earlier analysis. It was only CMV serostatus that was available as immune exposure information. Upon later analysis, HLA-associated TCR beta chains proved more clonally expanded than other, equally common chains.

The CDR3 is 12 residues long. The germline CDR1 and CDR2 sequences are SEHNR and FQNEAQ (reference sequence). Deletions cut 10 bases from V and 5 bases from J, with 14 bases between. Primers: 60 Vbeta forward and 13 Jbeta reverse. Per the authors' pipeline: Approximately 12 million of 65 million to 95 million unique TCR beta chains were shared, per a later count. Profiling relied on immunoSEQ multiplex PCR, and the TCRdb table lists in-frame clones only, not all of them. V, J and clone size were drawn from that table, and D and trimming were deduced from the DNA. Among over 150,000 clones, 70% to 85% were seen once, and the ten largest hold around 5%. As regards this clone: Its antigen is not known.

The sequenced material came from PBMCs. This TCR was sampled from a man aged 18 to 30 in good health and CMV-seronegative. J is TRBJ1-1 and V is TRBV7-9, with D unresolved. CDR3 sequence: CATTVRETEAFF. In DNA, the CDR3 is TGTGCCACCACCGTTCGGGAGACTGAAGCTTTCTTT.